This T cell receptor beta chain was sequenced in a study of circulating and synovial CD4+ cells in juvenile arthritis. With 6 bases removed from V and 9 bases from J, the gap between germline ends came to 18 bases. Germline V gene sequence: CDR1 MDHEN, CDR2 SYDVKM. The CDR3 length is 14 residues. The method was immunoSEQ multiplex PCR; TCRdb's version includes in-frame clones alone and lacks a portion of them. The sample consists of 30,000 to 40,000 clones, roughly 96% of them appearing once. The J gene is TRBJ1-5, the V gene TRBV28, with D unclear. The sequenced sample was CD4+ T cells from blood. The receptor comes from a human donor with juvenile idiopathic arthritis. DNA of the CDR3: TGTGCCAGCAGGATCCAGACTCCTCTGGGGCCCCAGCATTTT. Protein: CASRIQTPLGPQHF.